The 8 T cell receptor beta chains below come from one sample, sequenced in a study of Ad26.COV2.S vaccination and SARS-CoV-2 variants. This table comes from immunoSEQ multiplex PCR, and its TCRdb copy is limited to in-frame clones, with some not included. The table lists some 300,000 clones, approximately 86% of them singletons. The treatment is: some 20 received Ad26.COV2.S at low or high dose, single or two shots; 5 received placebo; per-sample allocation not given. Day 63 after the first injection of vaccine or placebo was the sampling time. Source: peripheral blood, taken in a trial of Ad26.COV2.S vaccine versus placebo. The receptor source for this set is a person between 18 and 65 years old who received the Ad26.COV2.S COVID-19 vaccine or a placebo.

This rearrangement joins TRBV27 to TRBJ2-3; D is ambiguous. This CDR3 region has 17 residues. The germline CDR1 and CDR2 sequences are MNHEY and SMNVEV (reference sequence). Trimming left V 3 bases short and J 2 bases short, with 18 bases between. For the CDR3, the DNA is TGTGCCAGCAGTTTGGGCGGTTGGCGAAGAAACACAGATACGCAGTATTTT. It translates to CASSLGGWRRNTDTQYF.

This clone came up a few times. V is TRBV29-1 and J is TRBJ2-5; 10 nucleotides align to TRBD2. Germline CDR1 is SQVTM and CDR2 is ANQGSEA. The CDR3 consists of 13 residues. Germline trimming cut 7 bases from V and 3 bases from J; bases unmatched to any gene: 5. CDR3 DNA sequence: TGCAGCGCACAAGCGGGGGGGAAAGAGACCCAGTACTTC. Protein: CSAQAGGKETQYF.

The chain combines TRBV4-2 with TRBJ2-1; 7 nucleotides line up with TRBD2. V lost 0 bases and J lost 7; bases outside the gene matches: 9. The CDR3 has 16 residues. Germline V gene lookup returns CDR1 LGHNA and CDR2 YNFKEQ. Here the CDR3 DNA reads TGTGCCAGCAGCCAAGATGGGGGGGGGTCTTCTAATGAGCAGTTCTTC. Encoded protein: CASSQDGGGSSNEQFF.

This clone was found a few times. CDR3 nucleotides: TGTGCCAGCAGCTTATCGGGGGACTATGGCTACACCTTC. Its translation is CASSLSGDYGYTF. The chain combines TRBV11-2 with TRBJ1-2; D perhaps matches TRBD1 (5 bases). Trimming removed 2 bases at V and 3 bases at J, with 7 bases between. CDR1 SGHAT and CDR2 FQNNGV come from the germline V gene. CDR3 size: 13 residues.

V and J are TRBV28 and TRBJ2-1; D unresolved. Trimming pared 8 bases from V and 4 bases from J, leaving 3 bases between. The CDR3 covers 10 residues. Per germline, CDR1 MDHEN and CDR2 SYDVKM. The CDR3 sequence: CASGYNEQFF. CDR3 DNA: TGTGCCAGCGGGTACAATGAGCAGTTCTTC.

This clone has just a few counts. The gene calls are TRBV9 and TRBJ1-1; TRBD1 is a possible D gene (5 bases). The CDR3 contains 15 residues. Germline V gives CDR1 SGDLS, CDR2 YYNGEE. V shed 4 bases and J shed 3 bases, with 16 bases lying between them. The CDR3 reads CASSTGGRTDTEAFF. DNA of the CDR3: TGTGCCAGCAGCACCGGGGGACGTACAGACACTGAAGCTTTCTTT.

V and J are TRBV4-1 and TRBJ1-1; the D is unclear. The CDR3 length is 15 residues. Trimming cost V 1 base and J 2 bases, with 11 bases left between them. The germline V gene encodes CDR1 MGHRA and CDR2 YSYEKL. CDR3 nucleotides: TGCGCCAGCAGCCAAGGAACATACAGCAACACTGAAGCTTTCTTT. This sequence encodes CASSQGTYSNTEAFF.

CDR3 coding DNA: TGTGCCAGTAGCGCGGGACAGGGGGCCTTAGAGACCCAGTACTTC. It is translated as CASSAGQGALETQYF. The V call is TRBV19, the J call TRBJ2-5; 12 bases line up with TRBD1. Germline V gene sequence: CDR1 LNHDA, CDR2 SQIVND (reference sequence). Germline trimming cut 6 bases from V and 4 bases from J; bases unmatched to any gene: 6. This CDR3 spans 15 amino acids. Based on the CDR3 plus reference TRBV19 and TRBJ2-5, the full variable domain is DGGITQSPKYLFRKEGQNVTLSCEQNLNHDAMYWYRQDPGQGLRLIYYSQIVNDFQKGDIAEGYSVSREKKESFPLTVTSAQKNPTAFYLCASSAGQGALETQYFGPGTRLLVL.